The 14 T cell receptor beta chains listed next were all sequenced from one sample in a study of T cell clonotyping in hematopoietic cell transplantation. TCRdb keeps only in-frame clones here, not all; method: immunoSEQ multiplex PCR. The top ten clones hold roughly 1.5% of a sample with tens of thousands of clones, roughly 95% of them seen once. The time point denotes: recipient sample about 28 days before transplant, after cytoreduction. Specimen: peripheral blood mononuclear cells, collected before stem cell transplant. The receptors here all came from a woman between 50 and 59 years old with acute myeloid leukemia. Some clones in this sample may be carry-over from other donors' samples.

This sequence joins TRBV27 and TRBJ2-3; 10 nucleotides line up with TRBD2. The germline V gene encodes CDR1 MNHEY and CDR2 SMNVEV (reference sequence). The ends lost 3 bases at V and 1 base at J; junction bases unmatched: 4. CDR3 length: 16 residues. The CDR3 here is CASSLGLAWGTDTQYF. The DNA of the CDR3 is TGTGCCAGCAGTTTGGGACTAGCGTGGGGCACAGATACGCAGTATTTT.

The chain carries TRBV30 and TRBJ1-2; 8 bases match TRBD1. V shed 0 bases and J 8 bases; nucleotides not matched to a gene: 5. The CDR3 runs 13 residues. Germline values: CDR1 GTSNPN, CDR2 SVGIG (reference sequence). DNA for the CDR3: TGTGCCTGGAGTGTACGACAGGGGAGAGGCTACACCTTC. Translating it yields CAWSVRQGRGYTF.

V gene TRBV5-1 combines with J gene TRBJ2-7; 9 positions match TRBD1. CDR1 and CDR2 from the germline V gene are SGHRS and YFSETQ. The CDR3 has 15 amino acids. With V trimmed by 3 bases and J by 4 bases, 8 bases remained unmatched. Here the CDR3 reads CASSSDRGIIYEQYF. CDR3 in DNA: TGCGCCAGCAGCTCCGACAGGGGGATAATTTACGAGCAGTACTTC.

V usage is TRBV30 and J usage is TRBJ2-5, with 8 bases matching TRBD2. Looked up from germline, CDR1 is GTSNPN and CDR2 is SVGIG (reference sequence). Losses at the gene ends were 7 bases for V and 4 bases for J; bases not matched to a gene: 8. The CDR3 sequence is 13 residues long. For the CDR3, the DNA is TGTGCCTCTCAACCAGCGGGAGTAGAGACCCAGTACTTC. Protein: CASQPAGVETQYF. Based on the CDR3 plus reference TRBV30 and TRBJ2-5, the full variable domain is SQTIHQWPATLVQPVGSPLSLECTVEGTSNPNLYWYRQAAGRGLQLLFYSVGIGQISSEVPQNLSASRPQDRQFILSSKKLLLSDSGFYLCASQPAGVETQYFGPGTRLLVL.

The chain has TRBV5-1 and TRBJ1-2; 9 bases agree with TRBD1. The CDR3 runs to 15 residues. With 4 bases clipped from V and 8 bases from J, the junction kept 12 bases outside the gene matches. CDR1 and CDR2 from the germline V gene are SGHRS and YFSETQ. CDR3 residues: CASSQIQQGARGYTF. CDR3 in DNA: TGCGCCAGCAGCCAGATTCAACAGGGGGCGCGGGGCTACACCTTC.

V and J are TRBV6-5 and TRBJ2-7; tentatively, D is TRBD2 (5 bases). Germline lookup yields CDR1 MNHEY and CDR2 SVGAGI. The CDR3 length is 13 residues. Trimming removed 8 bases at V and 1 base at J, with 12 bases between. CDR3 protein: CASRPTGSYEQYF. DNA of the CDR3: TGTGCCAGCCGACCGACGGGGTCCTACGAGCAGTACTTC.

V usage is TRBV30 and J usage is TRBJ1-3; tentative D call: TRBD1 (6 bases). V was pared by 3 bases and J by 5 bases, with 8 bases between. The CDR3 contains 12 residues. Germline loops: CDR1 GTSNPN, CDR2 SVGIG (reference sequence). This CDR3 is CAWRGDRNTIYF. The CDR3 DNA reads as TGTGCCTGGAGGGGGGACAGAAACACCATATATTTT. Combining the CDR3 with reference TRBV30 and TRBJ1-3 gives the whole variable domain SQTIHQWPATLVQPVGSPLSLECTVEGTSNPNLYWYRQAAGRGLQLLFYSVGIGQISSEVPQNLSASRPQDRQFILSSKKLLLSDSGFYLCAWRGDRNTIYFGEGSWLTVV.

This chain connects TRBV15 to TRBJ2-3; D is possibly TRBD2 (5 bases). V gave up 3 bases and J gave up 0 bases, with 10 bases separating them. Per the germline V gene, CDR1 is LNHNV and CDR2 is YYDKDF (reference sequence). The CDR3 runs 15 residues. The CDR3 DNA follows: TGTGCCACCAGCAGCAACGGGATTAGCACAGATACGCAGTATTTT. Its protein is CATSSNGISTDTQYF.

This clone was found once. V is TRBV30 and J is TRBJ1-5; a possible D gene is TRBD1 (6 bases). The CDR3 covers 21 residues. V was shortened by 0 bases and J by 0 bases, with 27 bases between the two germline ends. The germline V gene encodes CDR1 GTSNPN and CDR2 SVGIG (reference sequence). The CDR3 is CAWSVFPTTPGASYSNQPQHF. The CDR3 DNA sequence: TGTGCCTGGAGTGTATTCCCCACGACCCCGGGGGCGAGTTATAGCAATCAGCCCCAGCATTTT.

V is TRBV9 and J is TRBJ2-1; TRBD2 aligns across 10 bases. CDR1 is SGDLS, CDR2 YYNGEE, per germline. The CDR3 runs 15 residues. V was pared by 4 bases and J by 9 bases, with 10 bases of the junction left unmatched. CDR3 sequence reads: CASSPQRGGNIEQFF. The CDR3 coding sequence is TGTGCCAGCAGCCCCCAGCGGGGGGGAAATATTGAGCAGTTCTTC.

There are a few counts of this clone. The sample contains more than one DNA sequence encoding this CDR3. The chain employs TRBV29-1 and TRBJ2-7, with 13 bases fitting TRBD2. This CDR3 region has 14 residues. The V gene end was trimmed by 6 bases and the J gene end by 3 bases; junction bases not matched to a gene: 5. Germline V gene data show CDR1 as SQVTM and CDR2 as ANQGSEA. CDR3 DNA sequence: TGCAGCGTCAGCCGGACTAGCGGGGGCTACGAGCAGTACTTC. Residues: CSVSRTSGGYEQYF.

This chain's CDR3 is CASSAAGSTAYEQYF. The CDR3 nucleotides read TGTGCCAGCAGCGCCGCCGGTTCCACAGCCTACGAGCAGTACTTC. The V call is TRBV9, the J call TRBJ2-7, with D uncertain. Germline lookup yields CDR1 SGDLS and CDR2 YYNGEE. This CDR3 has 15 amino acids. V was trimmed by 3 bases and J by 2 bases, leaving 15 bases between them. Full variable domain (rest looked up from reference TRBV9 and TRBJ2-7): DSGVTQTPKHLITATGQRVTLRCSPRSGDLSVYWYQQSLDQGLQFLIQYYNGEERAKGNILERFSAQQFPDLHSELNLSSLELGDSALYFCASSAAGSTAYEQYFGPGTRLTVT.

This rearrangement joins TRBV25-1 to TRBJ2-7, with D tentatively TRBD1 (6 bases). Germline loops: CDR1 MGHDK, CDR2 SYGVNS. CDR3 length: 14 residues. Trimming cost V 7 bases and J 5 bases, with 18 bases left between them. The CDR3 sequence is CASNAGAFSDEQYF. The CDR3, as DNA: TGTGCCAGCAATGCAGGGGCGTTTTCGGACGAGCAGTACTTC.

The V gene is TRBV11-2, the J gene TRBJ1-2, with a weak D call TRBD1 (5 bases). Germline CDR1 and CDR2: SGHAT and FQNNGV. The CDR3 has 14 residues. Deletions cut 5 bases from V and 4 bases from J, with 14 bases between. CDR3 amino acids: CASSRGTGVYGYTF. CDR3 sequence (DNA): TGTGCCAGCAGCCGTGGGACGGGGGTCTATGGCTACACCTTC. Full variable domain (missing parts from reference TRBV11-2 and TRBJ1-2): EAGVAQSPRYKIIEKRQSVAFWCNPISGHATLYWYQQILGQGPKLLIQFQNNGVVDDSQLPKDRFSAERLKGVDSTLKIQPAKLEDSAVYLCASSRGTGVYGYTFGSGTRLTVV.